This T cell receptor (beta chain) was observed in a study of T-cell reconstitution after alpha-beta-depleted transplantation in children. Researchers prepared the TCRbeta library using unique molecular identifiers, the study reports. MiXCR was run by TCRdb on the PCR reads, yielding one entry per CDR3 protein. The sample has hundreds of thousands of distinct CDR3 sequences; 16% are singletons. V trimming: 1 base; J trimming: 6 bases; junction bases outside the gene matches: 9. The CDR3 extends over 15 amino acids. Germline V CDR1 and CDR2: DFQATT, SNEGSKA (reference sequence). This clonotype has more than one count but fewer than ten.

This TCR came from a human donor who donated a stem cell graft to a child with acute myeloid leukemia. The sequencing here drew on PBMCs from the stem cell graft donor, taken from the stem cell graft. The chain combines TRBV20-1 with TRBJ2-5; TRBD2 matches at 9 bases. The CDR3 sequence: CSARGTLAGLKTQYF. CDR3 DNA sequence: TGCAGTGCTAGAGGAACGCTAGCGGGGTTAAAGACCCAGTACTTC.